The 9 T cell receptor beta chains in this list originate from one sample, sequenced in a study of cytomegalovirus exposure and HLA in healthy donors. It was with 60 Vbeta and 13 Jbeta primers that the PCR ran. Here immunoSEQ multiplex PCR was the method, and the copy in TCRdb shows in-frame clones only, minus some. Of more than 95,000 clones in the sample, 60% to 80% were seen once. The sample was PBMCs. These receptors all come from a man aged 45-65 years in good health and CMV-seropositive.

This clone was counted a single time. The chain combines TRBV7-7 with TRBJ1-1, with 8 bases aligning to TRBD1. This CDR3 contains 13 residues. J lost 4 bases, V lost 6 bases, and 4 bases had no gene match. The V gene's germline CDR1 is SSHAT and CDR2 FNYEAQ (reference sequence). CDR3 sequence (DNA): TGTGCCAGCAGTCCGACAGGGGCCACTGAAGCTTTCTTT. Residues: CASSPTGATEAFF.

The chain couples TRBV5-6 to TRBJ2-3; 9 bases line up with TRBD1. Germline V gives CDR1 SGHDT, CDR2 YYEEEE. Unmatched junction bases numbered 13, after V lost 3 bases and J lost 11 bases. The CDR3 has 15 amino acids. The DNA of the CDR3 is TGTGCCAGCAGCTCCTCCGGGACAGGGATTCCGGAGCAGTATTTT. Translated, it gives CASSSSGTGIPEQYF.

The rearrangement uses TRBV27 and TRBJ2-5, with 7 bases matching TRBD1. Germline V gene lookup returns CDR1 MNHEY and CDR2 SMNVEV (reference sequence). Trimming at V came to 4 bases and at J to 13 bases, leaving 12 bases not matched to a gene. This CDR3 region has 13 residues. CDR3 sequence (DNA): TGTGCCAGCAGTTGGGACAGCCTGTCAACTGCGTACTTC. It translates to CASSWDSLSTAYF.

CDR3 bases: TGTGCCAGCAGCCTCCCCAGGGGTGGATACAATGAGCAGTTCTTC. The encoded protein is CASSLPRGGYNEQFF. This rearrangement joins TRBV11-1 to TRBJ2-1, with D possibly being TRBD1 (6 bases). The CDR3 is 15 amino acids. V lost 5 bases to trimming and J lost 4 bases, with 15 bases between them. Germline CDR1 reads SGHAT; CDR2 reads FQDESV (reference sequence).

V and J are TRBV19 and TRBJ2-7, with D possibly being TRBD1 (5 bases). Deletions cut 6 bases from V and 0 bases from J, with 9 bases between. CDR1 is LNHDA, CDR2 SQIVND, per germline (reference sequence). This CDR3 contains 13 residues. The CDR3 here is CASRQAGSYEQYF. DNA of the CDR3: TGTGCCAGTAGACAGGCAGGCTCCTACGAGCAGTACTTC.

This chain uses TRBV2 with TRBJ1-5, with D tentatively TRBD1 (6 bases). With 7 bases removed from V and 7 bases from J, the gap between germline ends came to 20 bases. The CDR3 is made up of 15 amino acids. The germline gives CDR1 SNHLY, CDR2 FYNNEI. The CDR3 loop reads CASKIRGGSRQPQHF. DNA for the CDR3: TGTGCCAGCAAAATCAGGGGAGGGTCAAGGCAGCCCCAGCATTTT. The full variable domain, in which reference TRBV2 and TRBJ1-5 provide the parts outside the CDR3, is EPEVTQTPSHQVTQMGQEVILRCVPISNHLYFYWYRQILGQKVEFLVSFYNNEISEKSEIFDDQFSVERPDGSNFTLKIRSTKLEDSAMYFCASKIRGGSRQPQHFGDGTRLSIL.

The sample holds one count of this clone. The V call is TRBV4-2, the J call TRBJ2-5, with D unclear. The J call may be wrong; the DNA end is better matched by TRBJ2-7. The CDR3 contains 13 residues. Germline V lookup: CDR1 LGHNA, CDR2 YNFKEQ. The CDR3 protein is CASSQVGAYEQYF. Written as DNA, the CDR3 is TGTGCCAGCAGCCAAGTTGGGGCCTACGAGCAGTACTTC.

In this sample, this clone turned up a few times. The chain carries TRBV19 and TRBJ2-1, with TRBD1 matching over 7 bases. V shed 5 bases, J shed 5 bases, and the junction held 9 bases outside the gene matches. Germline loops: CDR1 LNHDA, CDR2 SQIVND (reference sequence). This CDR3 has 15 amino acids. CDR3 bases: TGTGCCAGTAGTCCCTCCAGGGGACAGAACAATGAGCAGTTCTTC. It yields the protein CASSPSRGQNNEQFF.

The gene calls are TRBV15 and TRBJ1-1, with a possible D match to TRBD1 (6 bases). CDR3 length equals 16 residues. Deletions cut 1 base from V and 4 bases from J, with 16 bases between. Germline V lookup: CDR1 LNHNV, CDR2 YYDKDF (reference sequence). CDR3 DNA: TGTGCCACCAGCAGAGCTCCAGGGACAAAAGGCACTGAAGCTTTCTTT. Its protein is CATSRAPGTKGTEAFF.